This TCR beta chain was recovered during a study of blood T cell repertoires in COVID-19. Study-wide background: Acute and convalescent COVID-19 specimens originated in the United States, Italy and Spain.

Germline assignment: CDR1 LNHNV and CDR2 YYDKDF (reference sequence). CDR3 size: 15 residues. Germline trimming cut 1 base from V and 7 bases from J; bases unmatched to any gene: 6. Clones were read by immunoSEQ multiplex PCR, and TCRdb kept only the in-frame ones, dropping some. Of some 400,000 clones listed, around nine tenths were seen once; the top ten hold 3%. Sequencing used peripheral blood. This chain links TRBV15 with TRBJ2-7; TRBD1 agrees at 11 bases. The clonotype originates from a human donor in a cohort sampled during active COVID-19. The CDR3 sequence: CATSRADRGHGEQYF. The CDR3 DNA reads TGTGCCACCAGCAGAGCGGACAGGGGGCATGGTGAGCAGTACTTC.